A single sample is the source of the 19 T cell receptor beta chains below, sequenced in a study of CD8 T cells in Susac syndrome. RNA in amounts of roughly 0.45 to 1 ug was reverse transcribed with random hexamers. TCRdb redid the calling of the immunoSEQ multiplex PCR reads with MiXCR, one entry per CDR3 protein. Of fewer than 300,000 distinct CDR3 sequences in the sample, roughly 81% are singletons; the top ten hold approximately 0.12%. Input material: CD8+ T cells from PBMCs. These receptors all come from a human donor with multiple sclerosis.

This clonotype was recorded only once. The V call is TRBV30, the J call TRBJ2-7; D is ambiguous. Germline CDR1 reads GTSNPN; CDR2 reads SVGIG (reference sequence). The CDR3 sequence is 13 residues long. V was trimmed by 0 bases and J by 6 bases, leaving 12 bases between them. CDR3 protein: CAWSVAWSVEQYF. CDR3 DNA: TGTGCCTGGAGTGTAGCCTGGTCGGTCGAGCAGTACTTC.

This clonotype was observed a few times. The chain employs TRBV10-3 and TRBJ2-7, with 11 positions matching TRBD2. The CDR3 has 17 amino acids. Unmatched junction bases numbered 9, after V lost 4 bases and J lost 1 base. Germline CDR1 is ENHRY and CDR2 is SYGVKD. Here the CDR3 reads CAISGPSLAGGSYEQYF. The CDR3 nucleotides read TGTGCCATCAGTGGGCCCTCCCTAGCGGGAGGTTCCTACGAGCAGTACTTC.

V gene TRBV7-9 combines with J gene TRBJ2-1; D possibly corresponds to TRBD1 (5 bases). The length of the CDR3 is 14 residues. Germline loops: CDR1 SEHNR, CDR2 FQNEAQ (reference sequence). V was clipped by 3 bases and J by 5 bases, with 11 bases between them. The CDR3, as DNA: TGTGCCAGCAGCTTCGACTGGGGCCACAATGAGCAGTTCTTC. Its protein is CASSFDWGHNEQFF.

The chain uses TRBV7-2 and TRBJ2-1, with D perhaps TRBD2 (5 bases). V dropped 7 bases and J dropped 10 bases, with 23 bases sitting between them. The V gene's germline CDR1 is SGHTA and CDR2 FQGNSA. CDR3 length: 15 amino acids. Here the CDR3 reads CASKSGKSALREQFF. The DNA for the CDR3 is TGTGCCAGCAAATCCGGGAAATCAGCTTTGAGGGAGCAGTTCTTC.

V gene TRBV6-1 combines with J gene TRBJ2-7; tentatively, D is TRBD1 or TRBD2 (6 bases each). The CDR3 is 14 residues long. V dropped 5 bases and J dropped 3 bases, with 14 bases sitting between them. CDR1 and CDR2 (germline): MNHNS, SASEGT. The CDR3 protein is CASSLQGGRYEQYF. The CDR3 coding sequence is TGTGCCAGCAGTCTACAGGGAGGACGCTACGAGCAGTACTTC.

The CDR3: CASSLRTGREQYF. Written as DNA, the CDR3 is TGTGCCAGCAGTCTCCGGACAGGGAGGGAGCAGTACTTC. The chain uses TRBV27 and TRBJ2-7; 8 bases are shared with TRBD1. Losses at the gene ends were 5 bases for V and 7 bases for J; bases not matched to a gene: 7. Germline V gene data show CDR1 as MNHEY and CDR2 as SMNVEV (reference sequence). This CDR3 has 13 amino acids.

Only a few counts were recorded for this clonotype. The chain is built from TRBV5-6 and TRBJ2-7; D is undetermined. The CDR3 contains 16 residues. Germline CDR1 is SGHDT and CDR2 is YYEEEE. V lost 0 bases and J lost 2, with 15 bases in between. The CDR3 DNA follows: TGTGCCAGCAGCTTGGCCCTCGGCGGCAGAACCTACGAGCAGTACTTC. Translating gives CASSLALGGRTYEQYF.

This clonotype was observed a few times. J is TRBJ1-2 and V is TRBV27; D unclear. V was cut by 8 bases and J by 3 bases, with 16 bases left in between. Germline V gene sequence: CDR1 MNHEY, CDR2 SMNVEV (reference sequence). The CDR3 runs 14 residues. For the CDR3, the DNA is TGTGCCAGCGACCACCAAGTGGGCCACTATGGCTACACCTTC. This translates into CASDHQVGHYGYTF.

This clonotype was recorded only once. This chain links TRBV6-6 with TRBJ2-1, with D uncertain. Trimming removed 1 base at V and 9 bases at J, with 13 bases between. Looked up from germline, CDR1 is MNHNY and CDR2 is SVGAGI (reference sequence). The CDR3 is made up of 14 amino acids. Here the CDR3 DNA reads TGTGCCAGCAGTTACTTCCGCGATTCCGGTGAGCAGTTCTTC. Encoded protein: CASSYFRDSGEQFF.

The chain recombines TRBV18 with TRBJ1-2; TRBD1 matches 8 bases. In germline, CDR1 is KGHSH, CDR2 LQKENI. The CDR3 contains 15 residues. The V gene end was trimmed by 3 bases and the J gene end by 3 bases; junction bases not matched to a gene: 6. The CDR3 protein is CASSPGQGPDYGYTF. The DNA for the CDR3 is TGTGCCAGCTCACCTGGACAGGGCCCTGACTATGGCTACACCTTC.

The genes are TRBV4-1 and TRBJ1-2, with D hard to call. Trimming cost V 1 base and J 4 bases, with 7 bases left between them. Germline values: CDR1 MGHRA, CDR2 YSYEKL. The CDR3 has 13 residues. CDR3 residues: CASSQAPFYGYTF. Here the CDR3 DNA reads TGCGCCAGCAGCCAAGCTCCCTTCTATGGCTACACCTTC.

V usage is TRBV29-1 and J usage is TRBJ1-1; D is ambiguous. CDR3 size: 11 residues. The germline CDR1 and CDR2 sequences are SQVTM and ANQGSEA. V lost 4 bases and J lost 4, with 7 bases in between. The CDR3 region is CSVAWGTEAFF. The CDR3 DNA sequence: TGCAGCGTTGCATGGGGCACTGAAGCTTTCTTT. Full variable domain (missing parts from reference TRBV29-1 and TRBJ1-1): SAVISQKPSRDICQRGTSLTIQCQVDSQVTMMFWYRQQPGQSLTLIATANQGSEATYESGFVIDKFPISRPNLTFSTLTVSNMSPEDSSIYLCSVAWGTEAFFGQGTRLTVV.

This clonotype was found a few times. This chain connects TRBV27 to TRBJ2-1, with a tentative D call TRBD2 (6 bases). Trimming pared 7 bases from V and 8 bases from J, leaving 12 bases between. Germline V CDR1 and CDR2: MNHEY, SMNVEV (reference sequence). This CDR3 is 12 amino acids long. The CDR3 DNA reads TGTGCCAGCAAAGGAGGGGTTGATGAGCAGTTCTTC. This encodes CASKGGVDEQFF.

V gene TRBV4-2 combines with J gene TRBJ2-3; 10 bases are a match to TRBD2. The CDR3 covers 18 residues. Unmatched junction bases numbered 10, after V lost 2 bases and J lost 2 bases. Per germline, CDR1 LGHNA and CDR2 YNFKEQ. The DNA for the CDR3 is TGTGCCAGCAGCCAAACGGGACCGGGACTAGCGTCCACAGATACGCAGTATTTT. Encoded protein: CASSQTGPGLASTDTQYF.

This chain links TRBV13 with TRBJ1-2; TRBD1 matches 8 bases. The germline CDR1 and CDR2 sequences are PRHDT and FYEKMQ (reference sequence). Losses at the gene ends were 5 bases for V and 5 bases for J; bases not matched to a gene: 4. This CDR3 is 13 amino acids long. As DNA, the CDR3 is TGTGCCAGCAGCCCGACAGGGGAGTATGGCTACACCTTC. Encoded protein: CASSPTGEYGYTF.

This clonotype appeared once. In nucleotides, the CDR3 is TGCAGTGCTAGTTCCCCCAGGGACAGGGGGCCTGGAGCCACTGAAGCTTTCTTT. Its translation: CSASSPRDRGPGATEAFF. The V and J genes are TRBV20-1 and TRBJ1-1, with 12 bases matching TRBD1. The V segment lost 3 bases and the J segment 4 bases; nucleotides outside the gene matches: 15. This CDR3 spans 18 amino acids. CDR1 is DFQATT and CDR2 is SNEGSKA in the germline V gene (reference sequence).

This chain connects TRBV9 to TRBJ2-6, with 7 bases fitting TRBD1. With 3 bases clipped from V and 8 bases from J, the junction kept 8 bases outside the gene matches. CDR1 and CDR2 from the germline V gene are SGDLS and YYNGEE. The CDR3 extends over 15 amino acids. The chain's CDR3 is CASSDRTGRTNVLTF. The CDR3 DNA follows: TGTGCCAGCAGCGACCGGACAGGTAGAACCAACGTCCTGACTTTC.

This clonotype was picked up a small number of times. This rearrangement joins TRBV12-3 or TRBV12-4 to TRBJ2-3; D is possibly TRBD2 (6 bases). Trimming stripped 5 bases from V and 3 bases from J, with 9 bases between. The CDR3 spans 13 residues. CDR3 amino acids: CASSRDSTDTQYF. The DNA of the CDR3 is TGTGCCAGCAGTAGGGACTCTACAGATACGCAGTATTTT.

This clonotype was counted a few times. The chain employs TRBV7-2 and TRBJ1-2; D perhaps matches TRBD1 (5 bases). The CDR3 covers 14 residues. CDR1 SGHTA and CDR2 FQGNSA come from the germline V gene. The germline V and J ends were trimmed by 2 bases and 8 bases, with 15 bases remaining between them. This CDR3 is CASSLSEGSRGYTF. The CDR3 region has the DNA TGTGCCAGCAGCTTATCTGAGGGGAGCAGAGGCTACACCTTC.